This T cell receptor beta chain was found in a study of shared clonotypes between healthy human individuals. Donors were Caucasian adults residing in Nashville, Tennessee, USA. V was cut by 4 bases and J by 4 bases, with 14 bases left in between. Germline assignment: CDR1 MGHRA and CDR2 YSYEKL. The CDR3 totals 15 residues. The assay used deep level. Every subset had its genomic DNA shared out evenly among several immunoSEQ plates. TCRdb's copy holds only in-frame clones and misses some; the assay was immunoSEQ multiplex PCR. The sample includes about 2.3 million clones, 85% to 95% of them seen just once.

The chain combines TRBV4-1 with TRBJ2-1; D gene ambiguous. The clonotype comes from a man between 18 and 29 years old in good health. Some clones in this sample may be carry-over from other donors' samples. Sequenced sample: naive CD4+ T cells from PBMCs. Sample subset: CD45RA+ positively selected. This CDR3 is CASSPPLGSYNEQFF. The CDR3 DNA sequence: TGCGCCAGCAGCCCCCCGCTTGGCAGTTACAATGAGCAGTTCTTC.